Included here is one TCR beta chain sequence, with context. The data belong to a study of cytomegalovirus exposure and HLA in healthy donors. The PCR ran on 60 Vbeta and 13 Jbeta primers. Assay used: immunoSEQ multiplex PCR; TCRdb lists only in-frame clones, some missing. The sample holds roughly 79,000 clones, approximately 74% seen once. Germline CDR1 SGHTA, CDR2 FQGTGA. V lost 6 bases, J lost 7 bases, and 15 bases lay in between. This CDR3 spans 14 amino acids. Sequencing was performed on PBMCs. The chain employs TRBV7-3 and TRBJ2-2; weak D call: TRBD1 (6 bases). This TCR was recovered from a woman between 50 and 59 years old in good health and CMV-seropositive. The CDR3 spells CASSRTGSGGELFF. DNA for the CDR3: TGTGCCAGCAGTAGAACAGGGAGTGGCGGGGAGCTGTTTTTT. The whole variable domain, remainder taken from reference TRBV7-3 and TRBJ2-2, is GAGVSQTPSNKVTEKGKYVELRCDPISGHTALYWYRQSLGQGPEFLIYFQGTGAADDSGLPNDRFFAVRPEGSVSTLKIQRTERGDSAVYLCASSRTGSGGELFFGEGSRLTVL.